The 12 T cell receptor beta chains in this list originate from one sample, sequenced in a study of blood T cell repertoires in COVID-19. The table came from immunoSEQ multiplex PCR; TCRdb's copy has only in-frame clones and leaves some out. The profile shows more than 85,000 clones, approximately 91% of them singletons. Sequenced input: peripheral blood. The receptor source for this set is a woman of 80 years or more with acute or convalescent COVID-19.

This chain uses TRBV29-1 with TRBJ1-1; D uncertain. CDR1 and CDR2 from the germline V gene are SQVTM and ANQGSEA. This CDR3 spans 14 amino acids. Trimming cost V 6 bases and J 1 base, with 15 bases left between them. Here the CDR3 DNA reads TGCAGCGTGGCACACCTCAGAGGGAACACTGAAGCTTTCTTT. The encoded protein is CSVAHLRGNTEAFF.

This chain links TRBV28 with TRBJ2-4; 10 bases line up with TRBD1. CDR3 length: 15 amino acids. The V segment lost 6 bases and the J segment 5 bases; nucleotides outside the gene matches: 7. In germline, CDR1 is MDHEN, CDR2 SYDVKM. The CDR3 protein is CASRNGGQGQNIQYF. CDR3 in DNA: TGTGCCAGCAGAAACGGGGGACAGGGGCAAAACATTCAGTACTTC.

The chain is built from TRBV5-1 and TRBJ1-1; maybe TRBD1 (5 bases). The V gene lost 0 bases and the J gene lost 3 bases, with 15 bases spanning the gap. Germline V gives CDR1 SGHRS, CDR2 YFSETQ. The CDR3 spans 16 residues. DNA of the CDR3: TGCGCCAGCAGCTTGGTTCCCCAGGGAGGGGACACTGAAGCTTTCTTT. Its protein product is CASSLVPQGGDTEAFF.

The chain recombines TRBV4-3 with TRBJ2-1; TRBD2 agrees at 12 bases. J was trimmed by 8 bases and V by 1 base; bases with no gene match: 12. CDR1 LGHNA and CDR2 YSLEER come from the germline V gene. The CDR3 contains 18 residues. CDR3 sequence reads: CASSQAVRLAGEGDEQFF. The CDR3 region has the DNA TGCGCCAGCAGCCAAGCCGTAAGACTAGCGGGAGAGGGGGATGAGCAGTTCTTC.

The chain joins TRBV5-1 to TRBJ2-5, with D unresolved. The CDR3 spans 11 residues. Per germline, CDR1 SGHRS and CDR2 YFSETQ. Between the trimmed V and J ends, which lost 4 bases and 3 bases, there was a span of 4 bases. The CDR3 DNA reads TGCGCCAGCAGCGTAGAAGAGACCCAGTACTTC. This sequence encodes CASSVEETQYF.

The V gene is TRBV12-3 or TRBV12-4, the J gene TRBJ1-2; TRBD1 matches 8 bases. There are 13 residues in the CDR3. With 3 bases clipped from V and 8 bases from J, the junction kept 5 bases outside the gene matches. The CDR3 spells CASSLQGARGYTF. CDR3 nucleotides: TGTGCCAGCAGTTTGCAGGGGGCGCGGGGCTACACCTTC.

The sample holds one count of this clone. The chain couples TRBV9 to TRBJ2-7; 7 bases map to TRBD2. V lost 9 bases, J lost 0 bases, and 18 bases stayed unmatched. The CDR3 length is 17 residues. Germline V gene data show CDR1 as SGDLS and CDR2 as YYNGEE. DNA of the CDR3: TGTGCCACCTCGGGGGGAGCGGGGTCGCCCAGCTCCTACGAGCAGTACTTC. Protein sequence: CATSGGAGSPSSYEQYF.

This chain joins TRBV7-9 and TRBJ1-2; 8 bases are shared with TRBD1. This CDR3 is built from 15 residues. The ends lost 0 bases at V and 4 bases at J; junction bases unmatched: 4. Germline loops: CDR1 SEHNR, CDR2 FQNEAQ (reference sequence). The CDR3 DNA follows: TGTGCCAGCAGCTTAGCGGGACAGGTTTCCTATGGCTACACCTTC. Protein: CASSLAGQVSYGYTF.

The chain recombines TRBV30 with TRBJ1-1; the D is unclear. This CDR3 contains 12 residues. V lost 5 bases and J lost 6, with 13 bases in between. The V gene's germline CDR1 is GTSNPN and CDR2 SVGIG (reference sequence). CDR3 coding DNA: TGTGCCTGGGCCCAACGTGAGGCTGAAGCTTTCTTT. It specifies CAWAQREAEAFF.

V usage is TRBV5-6 and J usage is TRBJ1-5; a possible D gene is TRBD1 (5 bases). This CDR3 is 12 amino acids long. Trimming removed 1 base from V and 7 bases from J, with 6 bases in between. CDR1 and CDR2 (germline): SGHDT, YYEEEE. The CDR3 loop reads CASSLRGQPQHF. The CDR3 DNA reads as TGTGCCAGCAGCTTGAGGGGCCAGCCCCAGCATTTT. Complete variable domain (other parts from reference TRBV5-6 and TRBJ1-5): DAGVTQSPTHLIKTRGQQVTLRCSPKSGHDTVSWYQQALGQGPQFIFQYYEEEERQRGNFPDRFSGHQFPNYSSELNVNALLLGDSALYLCASSLRGQPQHFGDGTRLSIL.

The gene calls are TRBV29-1 and TRBJ2-1, with a weak D call TRBD1 (5 bases). Germline CDR1 is SQVTM and CDR2 is ANQGSEA. V was pared by 7 bases and J by 4 bases, with 11 bases between. There are 12 residues in the CDR3. CDR3 amino acids: CSAYQGYNEQFF. The CDR3 DNA reads as TGCAGCGCATACCAGGGTTACAATGAGCAGTTCTTC.

A few counts support this clone. V usage is TRBV2 and J usage is TRBJ1-2; perhaps TRBD1 as D (6 bases). CDR1 is SNHLY, CDR2 FYNNEI, per germline. The CDR3 has 14 amino acids. Deletions cut 6 bases from V and 2 bases from J, with 13 bases between. The CDR3 protein is CASRKTGPNYGYTF. Here the CDR3 DNA reads TGTGCCAGCAGGAAGACAGGCCCCAACTATGGCTACACCTTC.